The 16 T cell receptor beta chains in this list originate from one sample, sequenced in a study of blood T cell repertoires in COVID-19 (dated by TCRdb to about 2020). Libraries were made using the immunoSEQ multiplex PCR assay. Sourced from immuneACCESS, this table was stored by TCRdb with only in-frame sequences that have V and J called. A share of the clones is absent; for the studies checked, an unresolved V gene accounts for under half, and the remainder has no known explanation. In all, the sample holds tens of thousands of clones, and approximately 78% of those were seen once. Of the sample, 7.4% falls within the top ten clones. The sequenced sample was peripheral blood. Receptor source: a woman aged 60-70 years with acute or convalescent COVID-19.

V is TRBV13 and J is TRBJ2-3; TRBD2 matches at 8 bases. The germline gives CDR1 PRHDT, CDR2 FYEKMQ (reference sequence). The V and J ends lost 5 bases and 5 bases, in that order; junction bases with no gene match: 9. The CDR3 spans 15 residues. CDR3 nucleotides: TGTGCCAGCAGCCTTACAAGCGGGGGCGGAGATACGCAGTATTTT. It translates to CASSLTSGGGDTQYF.

The J gene is TRBJ1-2, the V gene TRBV19, with 10 bases aligning to TRBD1. The CDR3 contains 14 residues. V lost 4 bases and J lost 4; bases outside the gene matches: 3. Germline V gene sequence: CDR1 LNHDA, CDR2 SQIVND (reference sequence). DNA of the CDR3: TGTGCCAGTAGTAGGGACAGGGGACGCTATGGCTACACCTTC. It yields the protein CASSRDRGRYGYTF.

The CDR3 nucleotides are TGTGCCAGCAGCTTACCGACAGGGCAAGAGACCCAGTACTTC. Translation: CASSLPTGQETQYF. This chain uses TRBV7-6 with TRBJ2-5, with 7 bases fitting TRBD1. The ends lost 2 bases at V and 2 bases at J; junction bases unmatched: 2. The CDR3 has 14 amino acids. Germline-derived CDR1 and CDR2 are SGHVS and FNYEAQ. Combining the CDR3 with reference TRBV7-6 and TRBJ2-5 gives the whole variable domain GAGVSQSPRYKVTKRGQDVALRCDPISGHVSLYWYRQALGQGPEFLTYFNYEAQQDKSGLPNDRFSAERPEGSISTLTIQRTEQRDSAMYRCASSLPTGQETQYFGPGTRLLVL.

The gene calls are TRBV3-1 (or the pseudogene TRBV3-2) and TRBJ2-3, with 10 positions matching TRBD2. The germline V gene has CDR1 LGHDT and CDR2 YNNKEL (reference sequence). The CDR3 extends over 16 amino acids. Losses at the gene ends were 4 bases for V and 2 bases for J; bases not matched to a gene: 6. The CDR3 here is CASSPASGGLTDTQYF. DNA for the CDR3: TGTGCCAGCAGCCCTGCTAGCGGGGGCCTCACAGATACGCAGTATTTT.

CDR3 sequence: CASSPGTGLYEQYF. CDR3 DNA: TGTGCCAGCAGTCCCGGGACAGGGCTTTACGAGCAGTACTTC. The chain recombines TRBV9 with TRBJ2-7, with 9 bases aligning to TRBD1. This CDR3 comprises 14 residues. Germline CDR1 reads SGDLS; CDR2 reads YYNGEE. The V gene end was trimmed by 5 bases and the J gene end by 4 bases; junction bases not matched to a gene: 7.

This clone showed up just a few times. The CDR3 here is CASSILGTGLDEQYF. The CDR3 bases are TGTGCCAGTAGTATCCTCGGGACAGGGCTCGACGAGCAGTACTTC. The chain combines TRBV19 with TRBJ2-7; 9 nucleotides line up with TRBD1. The J segment lost 5 bases and the V segment lost 3 bases, leaving 8 bases of the junction unmatched. Germline V gene sequence: CDR1 LNHDA, CDR2 SQIVND (reference sequence). There are 15 residues in the CDR3.

The chain carries TRBV21-1 and TRBJ2-7; TRBD2 is taken as the D call from the table, unchecked against the DNA. TRBV21-1 is an annotated pseudogene. CDR3 size: 14 residues. Written as DNA, the CDR3 is TGTGCCAGTACTGTGACTCATAGCCCCTACGAGCAGTACTTC. Residues: CASTVTHSPYEQYF.

CDR3 in DNA: TGTGCCAGCAGCCCAACAGGGAACACCGGGGAGCTGTTTTTT. This sequence encodes CASSPTGNTGELFF. The chain couples TRBV6-5 to TRBJ2-2, with D tentatively TRBD1 (5 bases). The CDR3 sequence is 14 residues long. V was cut by 6 bases and J by 1 base, with 9 bases left in between. Germline loops: CDR1 MNHEY, CDR2 SVGAGI.

The rearrangement uses TRBV11-2 and TRBJ2-7; TRBD1 matches at 8 bases. The CDR3 is made up of 14 amino acids. CDR1 is SGHAT, CDR2 FQNNGV, per germline. With V trimmed by 3 bases and J by 6 bases, 7 bases remained unmatched. The DNA of the CDR3 is TGTGCCAGCAGCTTCCGGCAGGGGGCCTCCGAGCAGTACTTC. Its protein product is CASSFRQGASEQYF.

This sequence joins TRBV14 and TRBJ2-7, with D uncertain. The CDR3 runs to 15 residues. Germline CDR1 and CDR2: SGHDN and FVKESK. Trimming left V 1 base short and J 4 bases short, with 14 bases between. In nucleotides, the CDR3 is TGTGCCAGCAGCCAAGGCCTACGAGTTACGTACGAGCAGTACTTC. It codes for CASSQGLRVTYEQYF.

This clone appeared a single time. The rearrangement uses TRBV30 and TRBJ1-5, with TRBD1 identical over 7 bases. V shed 5 bases, J shed 7 bases, and the junction held 8 bases outside the gene matches. The CDR3 runs to 13 residues. Germline CDR1 is GTSNPN and CDR2 is SVGIG (reference sequence). The CDR3 spells CAWGRQGGQPQHF. In DNA form, the CDR3 reads TGTGCCTGGGGACGACAGGGCGGACAGCCCCAGCATTTT.

This rearrangement joins TRBV3-1 (or the pseudogene TRBV3-2) to TRBJ1-1; tentatively, D is TRBD1 (5 bases). The V and J ends lost 1 base and 11 bases respectively, with 11 bases between them. CDR3 size: 12 residues. Germline CDR1 reads LGHDT; CDR2 reads YNNKEL (reference sequence). The chain's CDR3 is CASSQVAGVAFF. The CDR3 DNA sequence: TGTGCCAGCAGCCAAGTTGCGGGGGTGGCTTTCTTT.

The chain has TRBV6-5 and TRBJ1-4; D call uncertain. Trimming shortened V by 2 bases and J by 5 bases, and 15 bases separated the two germline ends. This CDR3 contains 16 residues. Germline values: CDR1 MNHEY, CDR2 SVGAGI. The CDR3 protein is CASSYGRSAVNEKLFF. CDR3 coding DNA: TGTGCCAGCAGTTACGGAAGGAGTGCGGTGAATGAAAAACTGTTTTTT.

The CDR3 sequence: CAWSPGLNEKLFF. In nucleotides, the CDR3 is TGTGCCTGGAGTCCGGGTCTTAATGAAAAACTGTTTTTT. J is TRBJ1-4 and V is TRBV30; D uncertain. Trimming stripped 2 bases from V and 4 bases from J, with 8 bases between. Per the germline V gene, CDR1 is GTSNPN and CDR2 is SVGIG (reference sequence). The CDR3 covers 13 residues. Supplemented by reference TRBV30 and TRBJ1-4, the full variable domain reads SQTIHQWPATLVQPVGSPLSLECTVEGTSNPNLYWYRQAAGRGLQLLFYSVGIGQISSEVPQNLSASRPQDRQFILSSKKLLLSDSGFYLCAWSPGLNEKLFFGSGTQLSVL.

The chain joins TRBV30 to TRBJ1-2; a possible D gene is TRBD1 (5 bases). Per germline, CDR1 GTSNPN and CDR2 SVGIG (reference sequence). The CDR3 loop spans 14 amino acids. The V and J ends lost 1 base and 3 bases respectively, with 12 bases between them. The CDR3: CAWSAGFADYGYTF. The CDR3 DNA follows: TGTGCCTGGAGTGCAGGGTTCGCTGACTATGGCTACACCTTC.

The rearrangement links TRBV7-2 to TRBJ2-2, with no clear D. There are 15 residues in the CDR3. CDR1 is SGHTA and CDR2 is FQGNSA in the germline V gene. The germline V and J ends were trimmed by 1 base and 0 bases, with 6 bases remaining between them. DNA for the CDR3: TGTGCCAGCAGCTTAGGTTATACGAACACCGGGGAGCTGTTTTTT. This translates into CASSLGYTNTGELFF.